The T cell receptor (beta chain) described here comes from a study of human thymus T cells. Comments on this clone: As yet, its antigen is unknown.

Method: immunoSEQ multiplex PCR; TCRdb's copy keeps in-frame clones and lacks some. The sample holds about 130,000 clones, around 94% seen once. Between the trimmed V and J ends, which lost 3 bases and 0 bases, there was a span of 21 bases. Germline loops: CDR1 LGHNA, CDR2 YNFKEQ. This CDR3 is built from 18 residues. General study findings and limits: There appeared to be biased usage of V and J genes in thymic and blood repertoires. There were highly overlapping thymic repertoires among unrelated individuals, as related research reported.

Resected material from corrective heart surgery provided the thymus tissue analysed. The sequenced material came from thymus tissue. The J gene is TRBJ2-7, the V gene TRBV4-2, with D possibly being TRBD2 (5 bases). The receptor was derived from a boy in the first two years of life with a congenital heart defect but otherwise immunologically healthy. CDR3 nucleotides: TGTGCCAGCAGCCACCCGGGAAGCTCCTCGGGGTCCTCCTACGAGCAGTACTTC. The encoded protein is CASSHPGSSSGSSYEQYF.